A selection of T cell receptor beta chains follows, all from one sample in a study of blood T cells in healthy people across ages. One entry per CDR3 protein, called by TCRdb with MiXCR from the 5' RACE reads. The sample consists of about 580,000 distinct CDR3 sequences, roughly 48% of them appearing once. The sample consisted of blood. Every receptor here comes from a man older than 75 in good health. Both conserved end residues are part of each CDR3. Fields, in order: J gene, D gene, clone size, V gene, CDR3 DNA, CDR3 protein. A D gene is named only where the DNA matches it firmly. Size is omitted from some rows. Given values are once, few, many or a class for expanded clones.

>TRBJ2-3|TRBD2|few|TRBV7-2
TGTGCCAGCAGCTTGTTAAAAAGCGGGAGGGCCTCTACAGATACGCAGTATTTT
CASSLLKSGRASTDTQYF
>TRBJ2-7|TRBD2|-|TRBV5-1
TGCGCCGGCAGCTTGTTAACTAGCGGCTACAATGAGCAGTACTTC
CAGSLLTSGYNEQYF
>TRBJ2-6|TRBD1|once|TRBV5-1
TGCGCCAGCATGGGGACAGCTGGGGCCAACGTCCTGACTTTC
CASMGTAGANVLTF
>TRBJ1-1|-|many|TRBV7-8
TGTGCCAGCAGCCGAAGACGGGGGGACGTCGTGAACACTGAAGCTTTCTTT
CASSRRRGDVVNTEAFF
>TRBJ2-1|-|many|TRBV5-1
TGCGCCAGCAGCTTGGTTCCCGGCTCCTACAATGAGCAGTTCTTC
CASSLVPGSYNEQFF
>TRBJ1-6|-|once|TRBV5-5
TGTGCCAGCAGCTTATCTACAGGGAGCAATTCACCCCTCCACTTT
CASSLSTGSNSPLHF
>TRBJ2-5|TRBD2|once|TRBV9
TGTGCCAGCAGCTCGGGACTAGCGGTCGGGGAGACCCAGTACTTC
CASSSGLAVGETQYF
>TRBJ2-3|-|many|TRBV4-3
TGCGCCAGCAGCCAGGGGAGTTCCTCAGATACGCAGTATTTT
CASSQGSSSDTQYF
>TRBJ2-1|-|-|TRBV6-1
TGTGCCAGCAGTGATTGGGACACAAAGCGGTACAATGAGCAGTTCTTC
CASSDWDTKRYNEQFF
>TRBJ2-3|TRBD2|-|TRBV12-3/TRBV12-4
TGTGCCAGCACCACTGGACTAGCGGGGTACACAGATACGCAGTATTTT
CASTTGLAGYTDTQYF
>TRBJ2-3|TRBD2|-|TRBV20-1
TGCAGTGCTAGGGATAGGCTAGCGGGAGAACCAGATACGCAGTATTTT
CSARDRLAGEPDTQYF
>TRBJ2-1|TRBD1|-|TRBV24-1
TGTGCCACCAGTGAGTCCCGGGACAGAAACAATGAGCAGTTCTTC
CATSESRDRNNEQFF
>TRBJ1-1|-|-|TRBV9
TGTGCCAGCAGCGTAGCTAGCAGGGACACTGAAGCTTTCTTT
CASSVASRDTEAFF
>TRBJ2-3|TRBD2|-|TRBV9
TGTGCCAGCAGCGTAGCAGCGGGGGGAGGCACAGATACGCAGTATTTT
CASSVAAGGGTDTQYF
>TRBJ1-1|-|-|TRBV21-1
TGTGCCAGCAGCAAAGAAAAGTCCAGGGGTGAAGCTTTCTTT
CASSKEKSRGEAFF
>TRBJ1-1|-|-|TRBV20-1
TGCAGTGCCTACTCGACAGGTAGCTTGAACACTGAAGCTTTCTTT
CSAYSTGSLNTEAFF
>TRBJ1-3|-|-|TRBV4-2
TGTGCCAGCAGCCAAGATAAGGGCAGGGATCTACGCACTGGAAACACCATATATTTT
CASSQDKGRDLRTGNTIYF
>TRBJ2-1|TRBD1|-|TRBV6-2/TRBV6-3
TGTGCCAGCCTCCGGGACAGGAACAATGAGCAGTTCTTC
CASLRDRNNEQFF
>TRBJ2-5|TRBD1|-|TRBV24-1
TGTGCCACCAGTGAAACGACAGGGAGACAAGAGACCCAGTACTTC
CATSETTGRQETQYF
>TRBJ2-7|-|-|TRBV5-1
TGCGCCAGCAGCTTTCCTGCGGGGTCCGATACCTACGAGCAGTACTTC
CASSFPAGSDTYEQYF
>TRBJ2-7|-|few|TRBV7-9
TGTGCCAGCAGCCAGGGGCGGGATCCCTACGAGCAGTACTTC
CASSQGRDPYEQYF
>TRBJ1-3|-|-|TRBV6-5
TGTACCAGCAGTTCAACTGTGCCCCGATACTCTGGAAACACCATATATTTT
CTSSSTVPRYSGNTIYF
>TRBJ2-6|-|few|TRBV29-1
TGCAGCGTGAGGACCGCCAGTTCTGGGGCCAACGTCCTGACTTTC
CSVRTASSGANVLTF
>TRBJ1-6|-|-|TRBV27
TGTGCCAGCAGTTTACGGGCCTCCAATTCACCCCTCCACTTT
CASSLRASNSPLHF
>TRBJ1-4|-|-|TRBV27
TGTGCCAGCAGTGTGAGGGGGGCCAATGAAAAACTGTTTTTT
CASSVRGANEKLFF
>TRBJ2-6|-|-|TRBV20-1
TGCAGTGCCCCGGGGCGGGACAGCTTCTCTGGGGCCAACGTCCTGACTTTC
CSAPGRDSFSGANVLTF
>TRBJ1-1|-|-|TRBV7-9
TGTGCCAGCAGCTTAGCGGCGTCCGCTGAAGCTTTCTTT
CASSLAASAEAFF
>TRBJ2-5|-|few|TRBV12-3/TRBV12-4
TGTGCCAGCAGCCCCCCGGGAGTGGAGACCCAGTACTTC
CASSPPGVETQYF
>TRBJ2-3|TRBD2|-|TRBV5-1
TGCGCCAGCTATATGGGGACTAGCCCGAAGGTTACAGATACGCAGTATTTT
CASYMGTSPKVTDTQYF
>TRBJ2-2|TRBD2|-|TRBV7-9
TGTGCCAGCAGTTACCCGAGCGGGGCGAACACCGGGGAGCTGTTTTTT
CASSYPSGANTGELFF
>TRBJ2-5|-|-|TRBV7-2
TGTGCCAGCAGCTTAAGCAGGGTGAGGTACCAAGAGACCCAGTACTTC
CASSLSRVRYQETQYF
>TRBJ2-1|TRBD1|-|TRBV24-1
TGTGCCACCAGTGACCCTGACAGGGGTGAGCAGTTCTTC
CATSDPDRGEQFF
>TRBJ1-2|TRBD1|few|TRBV15
TGTGCCACCAGCAGAGATTACTCGGGCAGGGGGCTCCATGGCTACACCTTC
CATSRDYSGRGLHGYTF
>TRBJ1-5|-|-|TRBV19
TGTGCCAGTAGTATAGGTAGTAGCAATCAGCCCCAGCATTTT
CASSIGSSNQPQHF
>TRBJ2-5|-|few|TRBV3-1
TGTGCCAGCAGCCCCTGGGGCACGGAGACCCAGTACTTC
CASSPWGTETQYF
>TRBJ2-6|-|-|TRBV7-2
TGTGCCAGCAGCTTAGCCCACTCTGGGGCCAACGTCCTGACTTTC
CASSLAHSGANVLTF